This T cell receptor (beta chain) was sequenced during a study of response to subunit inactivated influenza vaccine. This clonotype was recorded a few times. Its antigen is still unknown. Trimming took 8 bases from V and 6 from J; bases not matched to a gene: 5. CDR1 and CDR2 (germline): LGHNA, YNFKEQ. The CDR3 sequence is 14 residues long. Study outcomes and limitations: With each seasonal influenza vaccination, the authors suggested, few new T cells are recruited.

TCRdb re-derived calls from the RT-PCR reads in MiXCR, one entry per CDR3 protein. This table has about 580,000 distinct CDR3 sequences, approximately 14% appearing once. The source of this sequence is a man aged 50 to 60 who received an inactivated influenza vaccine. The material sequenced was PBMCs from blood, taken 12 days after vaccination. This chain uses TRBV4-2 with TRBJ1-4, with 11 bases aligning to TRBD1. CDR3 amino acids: CASRGTGGHEKLFF. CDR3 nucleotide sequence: TGTGCCAGCCGGGGGACAGGGGGTCATGAAAAACTGTTTTTT.